The T cell receptor beta chain under discussion was sequenced for a study of cytomegalovirus exposure and HLA in healthy donors. Study outcomes and limitations: There were a few CMV-associated chains whose specificity for CMV antigens was confirmed in vitro. First-cohort TCR clusters were later found to tend to co-occur in the 120 or so validation repertoires.

Details on this clone: Its antigen is undetermined.

This CDR3 is 14 amino acids long. The germline gives CDR1 SGHKS, CDR2 YYEKEE (reference sequence). Trimming pared 4 bases from V and 4 bases from J, leaving 13 bases between. The donors were part of the validation cohort of some 120 subjects. That cohort was separate from the first cohort, which comprised 700 or so subjects. Here immunoSEQ multiplex PCR was the method, and the copy in TCRdb shows in-frame clones only, minus some. Here the sample spans roughly 80,000 clones, approximately 93% being singletons. The material sequenced was PBMCs. The chain has TRBV5-5 and TRBJ2-3, with D perhaps matching TRBD1 (5 bases). The source of this sequence is a man between 18 and 35 years old in good health and CMV-seronegative. This CDR3 is CASSPDRSPDTQYF. CDR3 coding DNA: TGTGCCAGCAGCCCCGACAGAAGTCCAGATACGCAGTATTTT.